This is a list of T cell receptor beta chains from one sample in a study of preoperative IRX-2 immunotherapy in early breast cancer. Sequenced by immunoSEQ multiplex PCR; TCRdb stores in-frame clones only, minus some. The table lists around 60,000 clones, roughly 94% of them singletons. Sample acquisition took place from a patient treated with IRX-2 immunotherapy. The source of these receptors is a human donor with breast cancer. The CDR3 runs from the conserved cysteine through the conserved F or W. The D gene is left open where the match is weak. Clone size, where shown, is once, few, many, or a class for clones that have expanded.

TRBJ1-1,.,.,TRBV4-3,CASSQVIQISAEAFF,TGCGCCAGCAGCCAAGTAATTCAGATAAGCGCTGAAGCTTTCTTT
TRBJ2-5,.,.,TRBV19,CASSEYGRDQYF,TGTGCCAGTAGTGAATATGGACGGGACCAGTACTTC
TRBJ2-1,.,once,TRBV7-8,CASNTLGDNKPLNEQFF,TGTGCCAGCAACACGCTGGGCGACAATAAACCACTCAATGAGCAGTTCTTC
TRBJ1-5,.,.,TRBV10-3,CAIKDGQGLGQPQHF,TGTGCCATCAAAGACGGGCAGGGCTTGGGCCAGCCCCAGCATTTT
TRBJ2-3,TRBD2,.,TRBV25-1,CASSDSSGGARDTQYF,TGTGCCAGCAGTGACTCTAGCGGGGGGGCCCGGGATACGCAGTATTTT
TRBJ1-6,.,.,TRBV10-3,CAISVLGLGSYNSPLHF,TGTGCCATCAGTGTTCTGGGATTAGGCTCCTATAATTCACCCCTCCACTTT
TRBJ1-1,.,.,TRBV18,CASSPSGAGTEAFF,TGTGCCAGCTCACCCTCAGGAGCCGGCACTGAAGCTTTCTTT
TRBJ1-4,.,.,TRBV2,CASRSFRRGAVSEKLFF,TGTGCCAGCAGGTCCTTCCGACGCGGGGCGGTCAGTGAAAAACTGTTTTTT
TRBJ2-5,.,.,TRBV6-6,CASSPQETQYF,TGTGCCAGCAGTCCCCAAGAGACCCAGTACTTC
TRBJ2-7,.,.,TRBV20-1,CSARGDYEQYF,TGCAGTGCTAGAGGTGACTACGAGCAGTACTTC
TRBJ2-1,.,.,TRBV7-8,CASSLGAYNEQFF,TGTGCCAGCAGCTTAGGTGCCTACAATGAGCAGTTCTTC
TRBJ1-2,.,.,TRBV5-6,CASSFAGRRGYTF,TGTGCCAGCAGCTTCGCGGGACGCCGAGGCTACACCTTC
TRBJ1-1,.,.,TRBV15,CATSRGQSKKAFF,TGTGCCACCAGCAGAGGACAGAGTAAAAAAGCTTTCTTT
TRBJ1-2,.,.,TRBV5-6,CASSAVGGAMDGYTF,TGTGCCAGCAGCGCGGTCGGGGGGGCGATGGATGGCTACACCTTC
TRBJ2-2,.,.,TRBV5-4,CASSVNWNTGELFF,TGTGCCAGCAGCGTTAATTGGAACACCGGGGAGCTGTTTTTT
TRBJ2-5,TRBD2,.,TRBV4-2,CASSLTNLAGPGETQYF,TGTGCCAGCAGCCTTACTAATTTAGCGGGGCCCGGGGAGACCCAGTACTTC
TRBJ1-6,TRBD1,.,TRBV6-5,CASSFIPDRGNSPLHF,TGTGCCAGCAGTTTCATCCCCGACAGGGGGAATTCACCCCTCCACTTT
TRBJ1-2,.,once,TRBV10-3,CAIRRDGFNYGYTF,TGTGCCATCAGGCGGGACGGCTTTAACTATGGCTACACCTTC
TRBJ2-1,.,few,TRBV5-1,CASRNNEQFF,TGCGCCAGCAGGAACAATGAGCAGTTCTTC
TRBJ2-7,.,.,TRBV7-8,CASSLDREDEQYF,TGTGCCAGCAGCTTAGACCGGGAAGACGAGCAGTACTTC
TRBJ1-3,.,.,TRBV5-4,CASSLMAGGNTIYF,TGTGCCAGCAGCTTGATGGCGGGTGGAAACACCATATATTTT
TRBJ2-7,TRBD1,.,TRBV7-2,CASSLGTGATYEQYF,TGTGCCAGCAGCCTAGGGACAGGGGCGACCTACGAGCAGTACTTC
TRBJ1-4,.,.,TRBV7-6,CASSLRSRAPNEKLFF,TGTGCCAGCAGCTTAAGGAGCAGGGCCCCTAATGAAAAACTGTTTTTT
TRBJ2-7,TRBD2,few,TRBV6-5,CASRSGLAGFYEQYF,TGTGCCAGCAGAAGCGGACTAGCGGGGTTCTACGAGCAGTACTTC
TRBJ1-1,.,.,TRBV7-9,CASSPQYGTEAFF,TGTGCCAGCAGCCCTCAGTATGGTACTGAAGCTTTCTTT
TRBJ2-7,.,.,TRBV25-1,CASSEVYEQYF,TGTGCCAGCAGTGAAGTCTACGAGCAGTACTTC
TRBJ2-5,.,.,TRBV20-1,CSARGLETQYF,TGCAGTGCTAGGGGGCTAGAGACCCAGTACTTC
TRBJ2-5,TRBD2,.,TRBV15,CATSNRLAGQETQYF,TGTGCCACCAGCAACAGACTAGCGGGGCAAGAGACCCAGTACTTC
TRBJ2-2,.,.,TRBV27,CASAGTNTGELFF,TGTGCCAGCGCAGGGACGAACACCGGGGAGCTGTTTTTT
TRBJ2-3,TRBD2,.,TRBV7-3,CASSWFPLGSSGSTDTQYF,TGTGCCAGCAGCTGGTTCCCATTGGGATCTAGCGGGAGCACAGATACGCAGTATTTT
TRBJ1-3,TRBD1,.,TRBV5-8,CASSARDRVGGNTIYF,TGTGCCAGCAGCGCGAGGGACAGGGTTGGTGGAAACACCATATATTTT
TRBJ2-7,.,.,TRBV9,CASSVKPGGGTPNYEQYF,TGTGCCAGCAGCGTGAAGCCCGGAGGTGGGACCCCGAACTACGAGCAGTACTTC
TRBJ1-4,.,once,TRBV7-7,CASSPGSGGEKLFF,TGTGCCAGCAGTCCAGGGTCCGGAGGGGAAAAACTGTTTTTT
TRBJ2-3,.,.,TRBV11-1,CASSLLLRGGTDTQYF,TGTGCCAGCAGCTTACTTCTGAGGGGTGGGACAGATACGCAGTATTTT
TRBJ2-1,TRBD1,.,TRBV11-1,CASSIDRGHEQFF,TGTGCCAGCAGCATCGACAGGGGGCATGAGCAGTTCTTC
TRBJ2-3,.,.,TRBV7-6,CASSPRNGPFTDTQYF,TGTGCCAGCAGCCCCCGAAACGGACCTTTCACAGATACGCAGTATTTT
TRBJ2-7,TRBD2,.,TRBV15,CATSRGTSGSYEQYF,TGTGCCACCAGCAGAGGGACTAGCGGCTCCTACGAGCAGTACTTC
TRBJ1-2,.,.,TRBV6-6,CASSFGTTGFGGYTF,TGTGCCAGCAGTTTTGGGACCACCGGGTTCGGGGGCTACACCTTC
TRBJ1-2,.,few,TRBV6-6,CASRFNYGYTF,TGTGCCAGTCGATTTAACTATGGCTACACCTTC
TRBJ2-7,.,.,TRBV4-1,CASSQVITGPYEQYF,TGCGCCAGCAGCCAAGTGATTACAGGGCCATACGAGCAGTACTTC
TRBJ1-1,.,.,TRBV5-6,CASSLGGREAFF,TGTGCCAGCAGCTTGGGGGGCAGGGAAGCTTTCTTT
TRBJ1-4,.,.,TRBV6-5,CASRAAGGQKLFF,TGTGCCAGCAGAGCAGCGGGCGGCCAAAAACTGTTTTTT
TRBJ1-3,TRBD1,.,TRBV18,CASSLTGDGNTIYF,TGTGCCAGCTCACTGACAGGGGATGGAAACACCATATATTTT
TRBJ1-2,.,.,TRBV6-1,CASRDSGAGGYTF,TGTGCCAGCAGGGACAGCGGGGCAGGGGGCTACACCTTC
TRBJ2-7,.,few,TRBV6-5,CASSYQDRGYYEQYF,TGTGCCAGCAGTTATCAGGATCGGGGGTACTACGAGCAGTACTTC
TRBJ1-1,.,once,TRBV7-2,CASSPKNTEAFF,TGTGCCAGCAGCCCGAAGAACACTGAAGCTTTCTTT
TRBJ2-7,TRBD2,.,TRBV7-9,CASRGRGGYEQYF,TGTGCCAGCAGGGGGAGGGGAGGGTACGAGCAGTACTTC
TRBJ2-7,.,.,TRBV10-3,CAIQGAGKGYEQYF,TGTGCCATCCAAGGGGCGGGTAAAGGCTACGAGCAGTACTTC